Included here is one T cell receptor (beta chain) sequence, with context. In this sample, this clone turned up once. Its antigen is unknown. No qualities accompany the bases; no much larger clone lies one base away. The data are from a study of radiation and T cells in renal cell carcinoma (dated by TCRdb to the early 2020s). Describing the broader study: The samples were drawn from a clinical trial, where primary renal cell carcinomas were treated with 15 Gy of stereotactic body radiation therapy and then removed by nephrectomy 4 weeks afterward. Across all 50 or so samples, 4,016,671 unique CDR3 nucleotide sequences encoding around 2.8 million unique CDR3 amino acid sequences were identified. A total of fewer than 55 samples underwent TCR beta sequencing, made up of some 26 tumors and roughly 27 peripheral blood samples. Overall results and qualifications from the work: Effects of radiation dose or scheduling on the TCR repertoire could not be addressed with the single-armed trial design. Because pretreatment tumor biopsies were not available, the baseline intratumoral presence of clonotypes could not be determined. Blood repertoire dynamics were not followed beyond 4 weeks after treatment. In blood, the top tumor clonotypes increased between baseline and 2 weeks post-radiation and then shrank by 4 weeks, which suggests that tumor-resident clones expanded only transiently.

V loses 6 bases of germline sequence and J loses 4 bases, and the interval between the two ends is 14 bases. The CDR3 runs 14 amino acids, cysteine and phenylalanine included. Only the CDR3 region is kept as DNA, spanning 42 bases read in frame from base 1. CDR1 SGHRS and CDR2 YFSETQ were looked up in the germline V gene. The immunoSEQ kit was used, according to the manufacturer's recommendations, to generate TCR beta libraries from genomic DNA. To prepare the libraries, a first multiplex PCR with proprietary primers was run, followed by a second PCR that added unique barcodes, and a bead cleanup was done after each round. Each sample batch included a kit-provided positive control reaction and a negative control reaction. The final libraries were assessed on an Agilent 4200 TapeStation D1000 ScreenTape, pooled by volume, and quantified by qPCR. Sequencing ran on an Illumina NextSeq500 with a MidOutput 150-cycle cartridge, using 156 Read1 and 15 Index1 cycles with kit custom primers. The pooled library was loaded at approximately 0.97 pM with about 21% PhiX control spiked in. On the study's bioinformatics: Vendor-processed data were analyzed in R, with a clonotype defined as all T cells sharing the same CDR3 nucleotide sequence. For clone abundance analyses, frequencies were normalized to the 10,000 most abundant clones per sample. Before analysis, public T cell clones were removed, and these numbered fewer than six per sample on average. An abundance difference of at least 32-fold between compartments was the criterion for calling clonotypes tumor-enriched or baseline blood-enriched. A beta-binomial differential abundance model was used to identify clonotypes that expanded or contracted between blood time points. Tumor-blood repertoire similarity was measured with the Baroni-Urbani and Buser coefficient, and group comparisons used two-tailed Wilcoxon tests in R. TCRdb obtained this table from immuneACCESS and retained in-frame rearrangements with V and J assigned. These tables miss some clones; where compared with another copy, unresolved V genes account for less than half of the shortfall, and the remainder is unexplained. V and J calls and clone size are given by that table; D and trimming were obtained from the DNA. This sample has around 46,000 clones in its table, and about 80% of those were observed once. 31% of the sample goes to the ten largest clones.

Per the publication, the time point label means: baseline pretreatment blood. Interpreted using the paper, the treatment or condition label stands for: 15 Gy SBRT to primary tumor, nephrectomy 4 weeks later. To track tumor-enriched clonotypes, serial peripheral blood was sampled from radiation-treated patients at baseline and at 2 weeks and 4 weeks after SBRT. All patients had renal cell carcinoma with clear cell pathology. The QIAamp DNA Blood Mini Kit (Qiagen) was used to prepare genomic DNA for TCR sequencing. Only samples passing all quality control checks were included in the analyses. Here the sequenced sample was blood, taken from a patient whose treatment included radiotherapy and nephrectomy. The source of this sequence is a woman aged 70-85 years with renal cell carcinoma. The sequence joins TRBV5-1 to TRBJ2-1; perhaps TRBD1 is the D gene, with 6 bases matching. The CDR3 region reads CASTQGITYNEQFF. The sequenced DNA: TGCGCCAGCACCCAGGGGATTACTTACAATGAGCAGTTCTTC. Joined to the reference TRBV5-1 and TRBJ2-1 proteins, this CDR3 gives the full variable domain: KAGVTQTPRYLIKTRGQQVTLSCSPISGHRSVSWYQQTPGQGLQFLFEYFSETQRNKGNFPGRFSGRQFSNSRSEMNVSTLELGDSALYLCASTQGITYNEQFFGPGTRLTVL.